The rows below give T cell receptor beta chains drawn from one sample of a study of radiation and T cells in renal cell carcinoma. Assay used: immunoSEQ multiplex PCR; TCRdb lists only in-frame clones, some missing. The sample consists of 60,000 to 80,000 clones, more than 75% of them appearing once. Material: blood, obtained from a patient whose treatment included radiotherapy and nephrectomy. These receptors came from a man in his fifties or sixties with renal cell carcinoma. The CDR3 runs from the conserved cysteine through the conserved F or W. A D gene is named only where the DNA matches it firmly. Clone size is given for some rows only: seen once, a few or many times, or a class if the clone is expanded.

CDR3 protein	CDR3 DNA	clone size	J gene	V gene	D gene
CATSRVGTSSITGELFF	TGTGCCACCAGCAGAGTCGGGACTAGCTCCATCACCGGGGAGCTGTTTTTT	-	TRBJ2-2	TRBV15	TRBD2
CASSPGQGNNEQFF	TGTGCCAGCAGTCCGGGACAGGGGAACAATGAGCAGTTCTTC	-	TRBJ2-1	TRBV5-5	TRBD1
CASSRDRGKAEQYF	TGTGCCAGCAGCAGAGACAGGGGTAAAGCCGAGCAGTACTTC	-	TRBJ2-7	TRBV21-1	-
CASSEGYYSGANVLTF	TGTGCCAGCTCCGAAGGGTATTACTCTGGGGCCAACGTCCTGACTTTC	-	TRBJ2-6	TRBV7-9	-
CASSALGRSTNEKLFF	TGTGCCAGCAGCGCCCTTGGCAGGTCAACTAATGAAAAACTGTTTTTT	-	TRBJ1-4	TRBV2	-
CASTGTNTGELFF	TGTGCCAGCACCGGGACAAACACCGGGGAGCTGTTTTTT	-	TRBJ2-2	TRBV2	-
CASSWDGNEKLFF	TGCGCCAGCAGCTGGGACGGTAATGAAAAACTGTTTTTT	-	TRBJ1-4	TRBV5-1	-
CASSFPGQDEKLFF	TGTGCCAGCAGCTTCCCGGGACAAGATGAAAAACTGTTTTTT	-	TRBJ1-4	TRBV5-4	-
CASSEGGGSLYEQYF	TGTGCCAGCAGTGAAGGCGGCGGGTCACTCTACGAGCAGTACTTC	-	TRBJ2-7	TRBV2	-
CASSSAGTPESAGGSYEQYF	TGTGCCAGCAGCTCCGCCGGGACCCCCGAGTCCGCGGGAGGTTCCTACGAGCAGTACTTC	few	TRBJ2-7	TRBV5-4	TRBD2
CASSLLRVSSNEQFF	TGCGCCAGCAGCTTGTTAAGGGTTTCATCGAATGAGCAGTTCTTC	-	TRBJ2-1	TRBV5-1	-
CASSSALAGGTDTQYF	TGCGCCAGCAGCTCCGCACTGGCAGGGGGCACAGATACGCAGTATTTT	-	TRBJ2-3	TRBV5-1	-
CASSLTPAQGGEKLFF	TGTGCCAGCAGCTTAACTCCCGCTCAGGGTGGCGAAAAACTGTTTTTT	-	TRBJ1-4	TRBV7-8	-
CASGRTGVNEKLFF	TGTGCCAGCGGAAGGACAGGGGTTAATGAAAAACTGTTTTTT	-	TRBJ1-4	TRBV7-2	TRBD1
CASSFRGVNQPQHF	TGTGCCAGCAGTTTCAGAGGGGTCAATCAGCCCCAGCATTTT	-	TRBJ1-5	TRBV28	-
CASSSSTTTYEQYF	TGTGCCAGTAGTTCCTCGACTACTACCTACGAGCAGTACTTC	-	TRBJ2-7	TRBV19	-
CASSVDRGLNTGELFF	TGTGCCAGCAGTGTCGACAGGGGGCTAAACACCGGGGAGCTGTTTTTT	few	TRBJ2-2	TRBV25-1	TRBD1